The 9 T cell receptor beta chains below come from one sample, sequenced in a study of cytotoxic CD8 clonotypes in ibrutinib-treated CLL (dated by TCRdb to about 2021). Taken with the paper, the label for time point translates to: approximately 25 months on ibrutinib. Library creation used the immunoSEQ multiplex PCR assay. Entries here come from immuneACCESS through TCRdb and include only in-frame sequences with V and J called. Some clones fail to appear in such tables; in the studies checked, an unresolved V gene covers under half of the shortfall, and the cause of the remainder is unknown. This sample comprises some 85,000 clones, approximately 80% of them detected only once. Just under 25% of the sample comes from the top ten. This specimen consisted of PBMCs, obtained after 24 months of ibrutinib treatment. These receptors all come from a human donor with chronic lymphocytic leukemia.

This chain's CDR3 is CASRYLKGGLNYGYTF. The CDR3, as DNA: TGTGCCAGCCGATATTTGAAAGGGGGCCTTAACTATGGCTACACCTTC. The chain links TRBV28 to TRBJ1-2, with 7 bases identical to TRBD1. V dropped 8 bases and J dropped 1; count of bases not matched to a gene: 13. CDR1 is MDHEN and CDR2 is SYDVKM in the germline V gene. This CDR3 comprises 16 residues.

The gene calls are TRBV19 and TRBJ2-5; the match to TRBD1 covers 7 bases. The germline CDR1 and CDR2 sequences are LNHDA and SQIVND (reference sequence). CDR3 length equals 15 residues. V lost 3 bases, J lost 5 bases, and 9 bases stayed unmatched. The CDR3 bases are TGTGCCAGTAGTATGGGGAAAGGGGGCGCGGAGACCCAGTACTTC. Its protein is CASSMGKGGAETQYF.

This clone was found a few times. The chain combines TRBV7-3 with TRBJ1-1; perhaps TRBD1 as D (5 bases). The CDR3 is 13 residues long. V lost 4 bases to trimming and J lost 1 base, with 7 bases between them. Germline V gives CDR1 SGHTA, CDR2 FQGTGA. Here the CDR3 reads CASSSQENTEAFF. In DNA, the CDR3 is TGTGCCAGCAGCTCACAGGAGAACACTGAAGCTTTCTTT.

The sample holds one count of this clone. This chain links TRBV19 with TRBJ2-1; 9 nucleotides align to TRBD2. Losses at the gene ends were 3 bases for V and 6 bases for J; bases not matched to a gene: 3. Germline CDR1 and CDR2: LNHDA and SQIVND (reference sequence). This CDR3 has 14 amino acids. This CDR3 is CASSMAGGINEQFF. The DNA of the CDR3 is TGTGCCAGTAGTATGGCGGGAGGGATCAATGAGCAGTTCTTC.

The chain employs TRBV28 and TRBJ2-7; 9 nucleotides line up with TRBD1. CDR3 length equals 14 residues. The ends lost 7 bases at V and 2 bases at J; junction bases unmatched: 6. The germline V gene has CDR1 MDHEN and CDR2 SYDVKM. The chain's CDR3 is CASTAGTGPYEQYF. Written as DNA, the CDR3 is TGTGCCAGCACCGCCGGGACAGGGCCCTACGAGCAGTACTTC. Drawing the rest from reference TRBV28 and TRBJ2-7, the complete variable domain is DVKVTQSSRYLVKRTGEKVFLECVQDMDHENMFWYRQDPGLGLRLIYFSYDVKMKEKGDIPEGYSVSREKKERFSLILESASTNQTSMYLCASTAGTGPYEQYFGPGTRLTVT.

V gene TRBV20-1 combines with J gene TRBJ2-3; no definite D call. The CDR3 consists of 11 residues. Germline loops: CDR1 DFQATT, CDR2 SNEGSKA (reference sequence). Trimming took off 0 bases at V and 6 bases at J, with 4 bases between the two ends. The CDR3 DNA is TGCAGTGCTAGAGATAGCGATACGCAGTATTTT. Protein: CSARDSDTQYF.

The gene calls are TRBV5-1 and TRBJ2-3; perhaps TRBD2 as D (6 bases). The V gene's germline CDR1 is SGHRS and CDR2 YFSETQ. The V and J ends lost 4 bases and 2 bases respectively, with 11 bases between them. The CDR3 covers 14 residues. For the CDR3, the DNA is TGCGCCAGCAGCCCTGGGGACTTCACAGATACGCAGTATTTT. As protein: CASSPGDFTDTQYF. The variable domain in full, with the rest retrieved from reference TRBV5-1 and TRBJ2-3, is KAGVTQTPRYLIKTRGQQVTLSCSPISGHRSVSWYQQTPGQGLQFLFEYFSETQRNKGNFPGRFSGRQFSNSRSEMNVSTLELGDSALYLCASSPGDFTDTQYFGPGTRLTVL.

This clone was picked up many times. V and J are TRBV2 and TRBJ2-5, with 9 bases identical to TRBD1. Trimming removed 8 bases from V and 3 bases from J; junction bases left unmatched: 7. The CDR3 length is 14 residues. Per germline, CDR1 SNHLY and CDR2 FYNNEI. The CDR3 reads CASGTGTEKETQYF. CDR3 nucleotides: TGTGCCAGCGGGACAGGGACCGAGAAAGAGACCCAGTACTTC.

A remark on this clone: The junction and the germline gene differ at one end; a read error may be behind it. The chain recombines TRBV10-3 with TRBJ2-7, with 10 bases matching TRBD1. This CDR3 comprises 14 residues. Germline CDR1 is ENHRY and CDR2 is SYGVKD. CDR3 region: CAIRGQGPSDEQYF. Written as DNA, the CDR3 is TGTGCCATCAGGGGACAGGGGCCCTCCGACGAGCAGTACTTC.